The 4 T cell receptor beta chains below all came from one sample that was sequenced in a study of blood T cells in healthy people across ages. A second PCR of about 6 to 11 cycles used a sample-barcoded 5' primer and a J-beta primer mix. MiXCR was run by TCRdb on the 5' RACE reads, yielding one entry per CDR3 protein. The table lists some 550,000 distinct CDR3 sequences, 40% to 55% of them singletons. The sequenced sample was blood. The receptors originated from an elderly man in good health.

This chain joins TRBV5-1 and TRBJ1-5; D perhaps matches TRBD1 (5 bases). The CDR3 is made up of 16 amino acids. The ends were cut back, 1 base at V and 7 bases at J, with 18 bases in the middle. Germline values: CDR1 SGHRS, CDR2 YFSETQ. CDR3 bases: TGCGCCAGCAGCTTGAATCCTGGGGGTGAGGGACAGCCCCAGCATTTT. This codes for CASSLNPGGEGQPQHF.

The gene calls are TRBV20-1 and TRBJ1-2; the D gene is possibly TRBD1 (5 bases). The germline V and J ends were trimmed by 0 bases and 4 bases, with 18 bases remaining between them. CDR1 and CDR2 (germline): DFQATT, SNEGSKA (reference sequence). This CDR3 is built from 16 residues. The CDR3, as DNA: TGCAGTGCTAGAGAGATGGGGGGGAACTTAGGCTATGGCTACACCTTC. Amino acid sequence: CSAREMGGNLGYGYTF.

V gene TRBV27 combines with J gene TRBJ2-1; D may correspond to TRBD1 or TRBD2 (6 bases each). V dropped 8 bases and J dropped 7 bases, with 18 bases sitting between them. The CDR3 has 14 amino acids. Germline V CDR1 and CDR2: MNHEY, SMNVEV (reference sequence). CDR3 DNA: TGTGCCAGCCAGTTGTGGGGGGCCCAAAATGAGCAGTTCTTC. Its translation: CASQLWGAQNEQFF.

The chain combines TRBV28 with TRBJ2-7, with D tentatively TRBD2 (6 bases). This CDR3 spans 15 amino acids. The germline V gene has CDR1 MDHEN and CDR2 SYDVKM. Trimming pared 7 bases from V and 2 bases from J, leaving 18 bases between. This CDR3 is CASINGGLPAYEQYF. The CDR3 DNA reads TGTGCCAGCATTAACGGGGGACTCCCGGCCTACGAGCAGTACTTC.